The TCR beta chain under discussion was sequenced for a study of blood T cell repertoires in COVID-19 (TCRdb year 2020). Regarding the complete study: The collaborator samples originated in the United States, Italy and Spain and spanned the acute and convalescent phases of COVID-19. The prospective study material was composed of cDNA or gDNA derived from T cells, B-cell-depleted T cells, or PBMCs. The dataset comprised deeply sampled blood TCRbeta repertoires from subjects exposed to, actively infected with, or recovered from COVID-19. A freely available public database, intended as a resource for researchers studying the immune response to SARS-CoV-2, is where the repertoires were released. The samples were drawn from two sources: the first 160 participants of the ongoing ImmuneRACE study, and about 1,300 subjects contributed by 6 global collaborators. Sample metadata almost always included a de-identified subject ID, COVID-19 status, age in years and sex. HLA class I and class II types, where available, came from metadata supplied by the sample provider rather than from assay-based typing. Results the study describes overall, beyond this receptor: The quantity of clinical and demographic metadata differed by source and by participant and was supplied without curation.

One collaborating source in Seattle enrolled patients while the patients were actively infected and followed the patients over time throughout the course of disease. The collaborating institutions used their own protocols to collect whole blood in K2EDTA tubes. For TCRbeta analysis, collaborator samples were shipped as frozen whole blood, as isolated PBMCs, or as DNA extracted from either sample type. TCRbeta CDR3 regions were amplified from genomic DNA using the immunoSEQ Assay, a bias-controlled multiplex PCR. Concerning the study's data processing: Nucleated cell counts per sample were estimated from amplification of reference gene primers within the assay. Sequence reads were collapsed and filtered to measure the absolute abundance of every unique TCRbeta CDR3 rearrangement. For each sample, productive Simpson clonality was calculated as the square root of Simpson's diversity index across productive rearrangements. In its TCRdb copy, this immuneACCESS table keeps in-frame sequences only and misses some clones. Where compared with another copy, unresolved V genes explain less than half of these, and the others have no known cause. Clonal size and the V and J genes are those of that table, whereas D and trimming came from the DNA. The sample table lists hundreds of thousands of clones, 85% to 90% of them with a count of one. The ten largest make up under 8.5% of the sample.

The germline V gene provides CDR1 SGHVS and CDR2 FQNEAQ. Reading from cysteine to phenylalanine, the CDR3 counts 18 amino acids. The DNA shown is the 54-base CDR3, in frame from base 1. Trimming removed 4 bases from V and 4 bases from J, leaving 23 bases between the germline ends. On this clone itself: Its target antigen remains unknown. Base quality data are lacking; no much larger clone is found one base away.

The rearrangement combines TRBV7-8 with TRBJ1-3, with a weak D call of TRBD1 (5 bases match). Sequencing input: peripheral blood. This sequence originates from a woman in her forties or fifties with COVID-19, enrolled during active disease. The CDR3 reads CASSSPQLGLIVGNTIYF. In nucleotides, the sequence is TGTGCCAGCAGCTCCCCACAGTTGGGGCTAATAGTAGGAAACACCATATATTTT.